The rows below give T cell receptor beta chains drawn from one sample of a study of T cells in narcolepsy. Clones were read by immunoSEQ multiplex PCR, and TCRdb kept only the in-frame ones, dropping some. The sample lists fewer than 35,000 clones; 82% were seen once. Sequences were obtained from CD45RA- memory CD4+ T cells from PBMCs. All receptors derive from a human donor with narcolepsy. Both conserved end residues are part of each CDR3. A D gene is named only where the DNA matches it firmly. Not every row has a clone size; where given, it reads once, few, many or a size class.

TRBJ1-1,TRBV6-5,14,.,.,TGTGCCAGCAGTTCCCCCAGGGAGGACACTGAAGCTTTCTTT,CASSSPREDTEAFF
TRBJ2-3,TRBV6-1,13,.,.,TGTGCCAGCAGAGGGGACAGCACAGATACGCAGTATTTT,CASRGDSTDTQYF
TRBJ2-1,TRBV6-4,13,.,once,TGTGCCAGCAGTTCCGACGCTTACAATGAGCAGTTCTTC,CASSSDAYNEQFF
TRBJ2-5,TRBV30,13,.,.,TGTGCCTGGAATAATGGCAGGGGAGAGACCCAGTACTTC,CAWNNGRGETQYF
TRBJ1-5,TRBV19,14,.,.,TGTGCCAGTAGTGGAATGGGGGGGAATCAGCCCCAGCATTTT,CASSGMGGNQPQHF
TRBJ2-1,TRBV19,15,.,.,TGTGCCAGTAGATCCAGAGGAGGCCCCTACAATGAGCAGTTCTTC,CASRSRGGPYNEQFF
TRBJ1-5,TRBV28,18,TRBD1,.,TGTGCCAGCATCCCTCCAGAAGGAAACAGGGGGTTCAGCCAGCCCCAGCATTTT,CASIPPEGNRGFSQPQHF
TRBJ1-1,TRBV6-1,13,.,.,TGTGCCAACTCCCGATCAGACAACACTGAAGCTTTCTTT,CANSRSDNTEAFF
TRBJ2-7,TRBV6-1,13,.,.,TGTGCCAGCAGTCCCGACAGAAACTACGAGCAGTACTTC,CASSPDRNYEQYF
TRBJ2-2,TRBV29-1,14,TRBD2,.,TGCAGCGTACGACCGGGGGGGTCAGCCGGGGAGCTGTTTTTT,CSVRPGGSAGELFF
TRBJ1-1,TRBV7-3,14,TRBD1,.,TGTGCCAGCAGCCGAACAGGGGGAAACACTGAAGCTTTCTTT,CASSRTGGNTEAFF
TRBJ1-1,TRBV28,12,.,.,TGTGCCGTTACCGCCGGGGGAATCCAGGCTTTCTTT,CAVTAGGIQAFF
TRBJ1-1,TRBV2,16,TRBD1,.,TGTGCCTTCAGGGGGGGGATCAGGACGACAGTACCTGAAGCTTTCTTT,CAFRGGIRTTVPEAFF
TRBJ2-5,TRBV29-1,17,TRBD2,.,TGCAGCGTTGAAGGGGGGAGCGGGAGGACCAGTTTCAGGACCCAGTACTTC,CSVEGGSGRTSFRTQYF
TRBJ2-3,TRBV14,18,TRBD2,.,TGTGCCAGCAGCCCAAGGCCCCATAGCGGGGGGGCCGCAGATACGCAGTATTTT,CASSPRPHSGGAADTQYF
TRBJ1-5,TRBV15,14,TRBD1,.,TGTGCCACCAGCCCTAGGACAGGGAAGGAGCCCCAGCATTTT,CATSPRTGKEPQHF
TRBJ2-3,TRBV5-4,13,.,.,TGTGCCAGCAGCTTGTCGCGCCGGGATACGCAGTATTTT,CASSLSRRDTQYF
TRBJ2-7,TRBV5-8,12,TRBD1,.,TGTGCCAGCAGCCGAAGACTAAGGGACAGCTGGTTC,CASSRRLRDSWF
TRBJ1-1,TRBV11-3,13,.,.,TGTGCCAGCAGTATGGACAGCAACGCTGAAGCTTTCTTT,CASSMDSNAEAFF
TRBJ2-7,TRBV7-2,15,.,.,TGTGCCAGCAGGTCGTCCTACCAGGGGGGGCACGAGCAGTACTTC,CASRSSYQGGHEQYF
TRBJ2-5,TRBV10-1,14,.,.,TGCGCCAGCAGTGATGGGACGTTCGGGGAGACCCAGTACTTC,CASSDGTFGETQYF
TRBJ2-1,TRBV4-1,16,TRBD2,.,TGCGCCAGCAGCCAAGATCCAAGCGGGAGGGCCAATGAGCAGTTCTTC,CASSQDPSGRANEQFF
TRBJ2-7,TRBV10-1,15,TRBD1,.,TGCGCCAGCAGTGAGTCCGGTCAGGGGGCCTACGAGCAGTACTTC,CASSESGQGAYEQYF
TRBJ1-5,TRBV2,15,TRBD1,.,TGTGCCAGCAGATCCCGGGACAGGGTCCGTCAGCCCCAGCATTTT,CASRSRDRVRQPQHF
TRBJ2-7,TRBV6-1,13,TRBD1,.,TGTGCCAGCAGCAAAGACAGGGGAAGGGAACAGTACTTC,CASSKDRGREQYF
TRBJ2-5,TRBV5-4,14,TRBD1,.,TGTGCCAGCAGGGGGGGACAGGGGGGAGAGACCCAGTACTTC,CASRGGQGGETQYF
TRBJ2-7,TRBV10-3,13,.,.,TGTGCCATCAGTGGATACACGAATTACGAGCAGTACTTC,CAISGYTNYEQYF
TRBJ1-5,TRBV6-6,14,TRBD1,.,TGTGCCAGCACCATGGGAGGGGGCGGTAGGGCCCAGCATTTT,CASTMGGGGRAQHF